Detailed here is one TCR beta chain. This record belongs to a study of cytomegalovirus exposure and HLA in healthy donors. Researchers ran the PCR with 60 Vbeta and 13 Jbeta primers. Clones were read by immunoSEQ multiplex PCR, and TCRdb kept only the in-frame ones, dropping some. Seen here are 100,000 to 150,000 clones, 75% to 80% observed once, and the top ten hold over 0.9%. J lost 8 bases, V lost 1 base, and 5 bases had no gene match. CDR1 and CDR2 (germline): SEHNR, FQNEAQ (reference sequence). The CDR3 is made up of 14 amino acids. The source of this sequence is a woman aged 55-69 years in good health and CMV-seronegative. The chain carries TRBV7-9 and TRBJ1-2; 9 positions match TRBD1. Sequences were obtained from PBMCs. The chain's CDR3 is CASSLGTGGSGYTF. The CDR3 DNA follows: TGTGCCAGCAGCTTAGGCACAGGGGGCAGCGGCTACACCTTC.